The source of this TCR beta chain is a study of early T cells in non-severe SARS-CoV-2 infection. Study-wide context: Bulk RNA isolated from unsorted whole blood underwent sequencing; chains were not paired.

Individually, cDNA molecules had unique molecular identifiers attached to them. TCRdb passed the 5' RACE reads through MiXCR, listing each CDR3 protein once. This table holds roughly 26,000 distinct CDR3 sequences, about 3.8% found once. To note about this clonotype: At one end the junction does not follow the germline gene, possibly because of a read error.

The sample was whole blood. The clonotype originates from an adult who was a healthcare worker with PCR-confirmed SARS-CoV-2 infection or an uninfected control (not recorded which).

The CDR3 loop is CVSSVASGESEQYF. Here the CDR3 DNA reads TGTGTCAGCTCAGTGGCTAGTGGGGAGAGCGAGCAGTACTTC. The rearrangement uses TRBV18 and TRBJ2-7; D may be TRBD2 (5 bases). CDR1 and CDR2 (germline): KGHSH, LQKENI. The CDR3 contains 14 residues.